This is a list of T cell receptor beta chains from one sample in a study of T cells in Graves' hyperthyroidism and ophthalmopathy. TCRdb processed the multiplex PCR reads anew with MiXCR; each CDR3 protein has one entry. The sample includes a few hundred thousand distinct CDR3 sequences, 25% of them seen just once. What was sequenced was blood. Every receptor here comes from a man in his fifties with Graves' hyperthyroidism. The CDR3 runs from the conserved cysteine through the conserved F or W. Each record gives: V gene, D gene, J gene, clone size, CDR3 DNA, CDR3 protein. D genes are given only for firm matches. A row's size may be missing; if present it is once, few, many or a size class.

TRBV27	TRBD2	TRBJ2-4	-	TGTGCCAGCACGGCTAGCGGCAAAAACATTCAGTACTTC	CASTASGKNIQYF
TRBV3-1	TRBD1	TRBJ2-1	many	TGTGCCAGCAGCGCACAGGGGGCGTCCTACAATGAGCAGTTCTTC	CASSAQGASYNEQFF
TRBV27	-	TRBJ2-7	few	TGTGCCAGCAGTTCCGGACAGAAGATTTACGAGCAGTACTTC	CASSSGQKIYEQYF
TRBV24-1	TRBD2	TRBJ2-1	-	TGTGCCACCACGGGACTAGCGGGGAACAATGAGCAGTTCTTC	CATTGLAGNNEQFF
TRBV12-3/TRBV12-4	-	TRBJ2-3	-	TGTGCCAGCAGTCTAGGGAGGCTTTACACAGATACGCAGTATTTT	CASSLGRLYTDTQYF
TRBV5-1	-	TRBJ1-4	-	TGCGCCAGCAGCTTAGGGAGAAGTGATGAAAAACTGTTTTTT	CASSLGRSDEKLFF
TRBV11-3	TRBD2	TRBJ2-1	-	TGTGCCAGCAGCTTACCCCCTAGCGGGAGCATTGAGCAGTTCTTC	CASSLPPSGSIEQFF
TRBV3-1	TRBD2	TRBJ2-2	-	TGTGCCAGTATTAGACTAGCGGGAGTTTCCGGGGAGCTGTTTTTT	CASIRLAGVSGELFF
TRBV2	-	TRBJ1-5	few	TGTGCCAGCAGTTTAAACAGGGCCGATCAGCCCCAGCATTTT	CASSLNRADQPQHF
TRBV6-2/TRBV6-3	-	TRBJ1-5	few	TGTGCCAGCAGTTATCAGGGCTTTAGCAATCAGCCCCAGCATTTT	CASSYQGFSNQPQHF
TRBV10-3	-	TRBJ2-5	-	TGTGCCATCAGTGACCACACCGGGACCCAGTACTTC	CAISDHTGTQYF
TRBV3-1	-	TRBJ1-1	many	TGTGCCAGCAGCCCCCACGGACAGTTTGCTGAAGCTTTCTTT	CASSPHGQFAEAFF
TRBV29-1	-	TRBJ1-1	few	TGCAGCGGAATCTCGGACCAGAACACTGAAGCTTTCTTT	CSGISDQNTEAFF
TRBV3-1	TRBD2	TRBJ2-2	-	TGTGCCAGCAGGGAGGCGGGAGGGCCATCGGGCACCGGGGAGCTGTTTTTT	CASREAGGPSGTGELFF
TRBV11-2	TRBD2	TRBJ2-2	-	TGTGCCAGCAGCTTTATAGCGGGAGGTTTGACCGGGGAGCTGTTTTTT	CASSFIAGGLTGELFF
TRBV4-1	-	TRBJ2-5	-	TGCGCCAGCAGCCAAGACTGGCCGGGGCCGAGCGGAGAGACCCAGTACTTC	CASSQDWPGPSGETQYF
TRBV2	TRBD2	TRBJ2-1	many	TGTGCCAGCAGGAGGACTAGCGCGAAATCAAATGAGCAGTTCTTC	CASRRTSAKSNEQFF
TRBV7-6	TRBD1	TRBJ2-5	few	TGTGCCAGCAGCGGACAGACAGGGGGACAAGAGACCCAGTACTTC	CASSGQTGGQETQYF
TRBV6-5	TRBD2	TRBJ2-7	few	TGTGCCAGCAGTTCCTCCGGGACTAGCGGGAGCCACGAGCAGTACTTC	CASSSSGTSGSHEQYF
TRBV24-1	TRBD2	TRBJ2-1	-	TGTGCCACCAGCGCGAGACTAGCGGGAGGACCTCAGTTCTTC	CATSARLAGGPQFF
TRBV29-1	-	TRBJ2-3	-	TGCAGCGTTGAGGAGATCACAGGTACGCAGTATTTT	CSVEEITGTQYF
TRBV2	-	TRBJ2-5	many	TGTGCCAGCAGTCAGAGGAGTCTCCCACAAGAGACCCAGTACTTC	CASSQRSLPQETQYF
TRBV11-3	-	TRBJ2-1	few	TGTGCCAGCAGCTCGGAGGGTTCCAATGATGAGCAGTTCTTC	CASSSEGSNDEQFF
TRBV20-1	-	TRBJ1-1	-	TGCAGTGCCCCCGTAGGATTAAAGGCCTATGAAGCTTTCTTT	CSAPVGLKAYEAFF
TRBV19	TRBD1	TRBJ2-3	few	TGTGCCAGTATGGACAGGGGGCTGACAGATACGCAGTATTTT	CASMDRGLTDTQYF
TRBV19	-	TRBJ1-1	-	TGTGCCAGTAGGGGGCCGGGGCAAGGGGCTGAAGCTTTCTTT	CASRGPGQGAEAFF
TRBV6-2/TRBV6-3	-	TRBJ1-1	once	TGTGCCAGCAGTTACGCGGCGAACACTGAAGCTTTCTTT	CASSYAANTEAFF
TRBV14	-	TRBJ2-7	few	TGTGCCAGCAGCCAAGTAGGACGCTGGCAGTACTTC	CASSQVGRWQYF
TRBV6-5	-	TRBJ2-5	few	TGTGCCAGCAGTTACTCAGGGGGGACCCAAGAGACCCAGTACTTC	CASSYSGGTQETQYF
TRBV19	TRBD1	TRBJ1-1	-	TGTGCCAGTAGTATCGGTCAGGGGGCGAGGACTGAAGCTTTCTTT	CASSIGQGARTEAFF
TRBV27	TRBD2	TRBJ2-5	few	TGTGCCAGCAGTTTTCGGGGGGGGACCCAGTACTTC	CASSFRGGTQYF
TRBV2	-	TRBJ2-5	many	TGTGCCAGCAGTGATAGGCGGGAGACCCAGTACTTC	CASSDRRETQYF
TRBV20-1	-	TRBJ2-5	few	TGCAGTGCTAATGGGGCACTAGGGGAACTTCAAGAGACCCAGTACTTC	CSANGALGELQETQYF
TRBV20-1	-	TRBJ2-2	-	TGCAGTGCTAGGAGGAGGGGCCTGAACACCGGGGAGCTGTTTTTT	CSARRRGLNTGELFF
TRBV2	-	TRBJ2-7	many	TGTGCCAGCACCGACAGGCCCTACGAGCAGTACTTC	CASTDRPYEQYF
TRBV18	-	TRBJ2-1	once	TGTGCCAGCTCCGAAGCAACGACCAGGGTCTCCCCGGGGGAGCAGTTCTTC	CASSEATTRVSPGEQFF
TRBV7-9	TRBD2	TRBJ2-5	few	TGTGCCAGCAGCTTTACTACCATAGGGACTAGCGGGAGAGGGTTACAAGAGACCCAGTACTTC	CASSFTTIGTSGRGLQETQYF
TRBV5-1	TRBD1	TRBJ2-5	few	TGCGCCAGCAGCCCCGGGACAGGGACTGAAGAGACCCAGTACTTC	CASSPGTGTEETQYF
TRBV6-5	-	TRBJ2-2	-	TGTGCCAGCAGTTACGAGTGGGCGGGAAACACCGGGGAGCTGTTTTTT	CASSYEWAGNTGELFF
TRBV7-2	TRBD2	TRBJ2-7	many	TGTGCCAGCAGCTTTAAACTACTAGCGGAACTCCCCTACGAGCAGTACTTC	CASSFKLLAELPYEQYF
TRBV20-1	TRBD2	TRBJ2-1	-	TGCAGTGCTAGTGGACTAGTTATCTACAATGAGCAGTTCTTC	CSASGLVIYNEQFF
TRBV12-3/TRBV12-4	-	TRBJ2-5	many	TGTGCCAGCAGTCCAGGACAGTACCAAGAGACCCAGTACTTC	CASSPGQYQETQYF
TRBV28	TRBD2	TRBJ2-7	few	TGTGCCAGCACCCGGCGGAGGGCTAGCGGGAGAGCGGGAGAGCAGTACTTC	CASTRRRASGRAGEQYF
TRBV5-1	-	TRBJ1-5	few	TGCGCCAGCAGCTTGGACAGCCAGAGCAATCAGCCCCAGCATTTT	CASSLDSQSNQPQHF
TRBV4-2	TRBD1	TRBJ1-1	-	TGTGCCAGCAGCCAAGGCGAGGGGGCCAACACTGAAGCTTTCTTT	CASSQGEGANTEAFF
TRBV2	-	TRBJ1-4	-	TGTGCCAGCTATCCGGGAAATAATGAAAAACTGTTTTTT	CASYPGNNEKLFF
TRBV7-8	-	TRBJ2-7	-	TGTGCCAGCAGCTTTCCCATCCGCCAAGGGGCAGGAAGCTACGAGCAGTACTTC	CASSFPIRQGAGSYEQYF